This T cell receptor (beta chain) was observed in a study of CD8 T cells in Susac syndrome. It was with random hexamers that about 0.45 to 1 ug RNA was reverse transcribed. TCR beta CDR3 was amplified by immunoSEQ multiplex PCR. This amplification extended across 54 Vbeta and 13 Jbeta segments. TCRdb ran MiXCR on the immunoSEQ multiplex PCR reads and lists one entry per CDR3 protein. This repertoire shows some 200,000 distinct CDR3 sequences, 90% to 95% found once; its top ten account for 0.085% to 0.095%. Germline CDR1 is DFQATT and CDR2 is SNEGSKA (reference sequence). The CDR3 consists of 13 residues. V gave up 3 bases and J gave up 0 bases, with 5 bases separating them. In blood CD8+ and CD4+ T cells, TCR beta underwent sequencing. The CD8+ and CD4+ T cells were isolated magnetically using a negative isolation approach, whereas the TEMRA cells were enriched by FACS.

This chain links TRBV20-1 with TRBJ2-2; D is undetermined. This TCR was sampled from a human donor with multiple sclerosis. The sequenced sample consisted of CD4+ T cells from PBMCs. The CDR3 sequence is CSASFPNTGELFF. CDR3 DNA sequence: TGCAGTGCTAGCTTTCCGAACACCGGGGAGCTGTTTTTT.